This TCR beta chain came from a study of blood T cell repertoires in COVID-19. Study details: COVID-19 samples, acute and convalescent, were from the United States, Italy and Spain. PBMCs, B-cell-depleted T cells, or T cells were the source of the cDNA or gDNA that made up the material.

Germline V gene lookup returns CDR1 LNHDA and CDR2 SQIVND (reference sequence). V was clipped by 6 bases and J by 0 bases, with 16 bases between them. The CDR3 extends over 16 amino acids. In the study's own analysis: Counts of nucleated cells, estimated from reference gene primer amplification, were obtained. Profiled with immunoSEQ multiplex PCR; TCRdb holds only in-frame clones, not every one. That table is the source of V, J and clone size, and D and trimming were worked out from the DNA. The profile shows about 81,000 clones, around nine tenths of them singletons. Sequenced input: peripheral blood. The chain links TRBV19 to TRBJ2-3, with D possibly being TRBD2 (5 bases). The clonotype was recovered from a woman older than 75 with acute or convalescent COVID-19. The CDR3 DNA is TGTGCCAGTAGGATGACTCAGCGGAGCAGCACAGATACGCAGTATTTT. Translation: CASRMTQRSSTDTQYF.